This TCR beta chain was observed in a study of blood T cell repertoires in COVID-19. Study summary: Specimens from acute and convalescent COVID-19 originated in the United States, Italy and Spain.

Two negative PCRs, clearance, or symptom resolution characterized the recovered Cohort 3 donors. The V segment lost 3 bases and the J segment 3 bases; nucleotides outside the gene matches: 5. Germline values: CDR1 SGDLS, CDR2 YYNGEE. The CDR3 has 15 residues. Original data processing: Amplification with reference gene primers provided the estimates of nucleated cell counts. Profiled with immunoSEQ multiplex PCR; TCRdb holds only in-frame clones, not every one. Clone size and the V and J calls come from that table; the DNA yielded D and trimming. The sample has fewer than 300,000 clones, over 75% seen once; the top ten hold around 1.1%.

This TCR was sampled from a woman aged 25 to 39 who had recovered from COVID-19. V gene TRBV9 combines with J gene TRBJ1-1, with 10 bases lining up with TRBD1. Sequencing used PBMCs or T cells enriched from blood (not recorded which). The CDR3 nucleotides read TGTGCCAGCAGCGGACTCGGGACAGGGGACACTGAAGCTTTCTTT. This codes for CASSGLGTGDTEAFF.